This T cell receptor (beta chain) was recovered during a study of blood T cell repertoires in COVID-19. Study at large: Samples taken during acute and convalescent COVID-19 were collected in the United States, Italy and Spain. Sources were T cells, B-cell-depleted T cells, or PBMCs; the material itself was cDNA or gDNA.

As originally analysed: Quantification of nucleated cells was approximated via reference gene primer amplification. Assay used: immunoSEQ multiplex PCR; TCRdb lists only in-frame clones, some missing. The V and J calls and clone size are taken from that table; D and trimming were inferred from the DNA. The sample carries approximately 49,000 clones, approximately 84% recorded once. The germline V and J ends were trimmed by 5 bases and 4 bases, with 6 bases remaining between them. This CDR3 comprises 11 residues. Germline CDR1 MDHEN, CDR2 SYDVKM. This chain connects TRBV28 to TRBJ2-7; D ambiguous. This clonotype was sampled from a man aged 50 to 60 with acute or convalescent COVID-19. Sample: peripheral blood. The CDR3: CASSRAYEQYF. The DNA of the CDR3 is TGTGCCAGCAGTCGAGCGTACGAGCAGTACTTC.